These 12 T cell receptor beta chains came from one sample sequenced in a study of T cells in Graves' hyperthyroidism and ophthalmopathy. Amplification of TCR beta CDR3 regions used RNA as the template. The TCR CDR3 first-round RT-PCR relied on the HTBI primer set. MiXCR was run by TCRdb on the multiplex PCR reads, yielding one entry per CDR3 protein. Here the sample spans about 400,000 distinct CDR3 sequences, about 15% being singletons. Sequencing was done on a sample of blood. The receptors here all came from a woman between 18 and 29 years old with Graves' hyperthyroidism.

In its sample, this clonotype was seen many times. This chain joins TRBV3-1 and TRBJ2-4; D may be TRBD2 (5 bases). This CDR3 is 16 amino acids long. Per the germline V gene, CDR1 is LGHDT and CDR2 is YNNKEL (reference sequence). Trimming cost V 5 bases and J 0 bases, with 14 bases left between them. This chain's CDR3 is CASSFQAGLAKNIQYF. CDR3 nucleotides: TGTGCCAGCAGCTTTCAGGCTGGACTAGCCAAAAACATTCAGTACTTC.

This clonotype was counted ten times or more. The V call is TRBV7-2, the J call TRBJ2-1; possible D gene TRBD2, 7 bases. This CDR3 is 16 amino acids long. CDR1 and CDR2 (germline): SGHTA, FQGNSA. V gave up 5 bases and J gave up 10 bases, with 24 bases separating them. CDR3 DNA: TGTGCCAGCAGCGCGGTGGGGGGGGGCCAGTACAGCGAGCAGTTCTTC. Encoded protein: CASSAVGGGQYSEQFF.

This clonotype was observed a single time. This chain joins TRBV19 and TRBJ1-6; D is perhaps TRBD1 (5 bases). The CDR3 is 11 residues long. Germline V gene lookup returns CDR1 LNHDA and CDR2 SQIVND (reference sequence). Deletions cut 9 bases from V and 11 bases from J, with 11 bases between. In DNA, the CDR3 is TGTGCCAGCGGGACGATTCCACCCCTCCACTTT. Translation gives CASGTIPPLHF.

There are many counts of this clonotype. The chain combines TRBV6-2 or TRBV6-3 with TRBJ2-1; 10 nucleotides line up with TRBD1. The CDR3 sequence is 14 residues long. V dropped 6 bases and J dropped 3; count of bases not matched to a gene: 2. CDR1 is MNHEY, CDR2 SVGEGT, per germline. CDR3 DNA sequence: TGTGCCAGCAGGCGGGACAGGGGCTACAATGAGCAGTTCTTC. It yields the protein CASRRDRGYNEQFF.

This clonotype turned up a few times. This rearrangement joins TRBV6-2 or TRBV6-3 to TRBJ2-1, with TRBD2 matching over 15 bases. V lost 5 bases, J lost 10 bases, and 6 bases stayed unmatched. Per the germline V gene, CDR1 is MNHEY and CDR2 is SVGEGT. The CDR3 sequence is 15 residues long. Written as DNA, the CDR3 is TGTGCCAGCAGTCCGGGACTAGCGGGGGGATACGAGCAGTTCTTC. This sequence encodes CASSPGLAGGYEQFF.

The rearrangement joins TRBV19 to TRBJ1-2, with D possibly matching TRBD1 (5 bases). V gave up 6 bases and J gave up 8 bases, with 13 bases separating them. CDR3 length: 12 amino acids. Germline-derived CDR1 and CDR2 are LNHDA and SQIVND (reference sequence). CDR3 DNA: TGTGCCAGTAGACCCTCCGGGGGGGGCTACACCTTC. Protein product: CASRPSGGGYTF.

There are a few counts of this clonotype. The chain combines TRBV2 with TRBJ2-3, with D tentatively TRBD2 (6 bases). Per germline, CDR1 SNHLY and CDR2 FYNNEI. This CDR3 region has 16 residues. The V end lost 6 bases, the J end lost 0 bases, and 16 bases lay between the germline ends. CDR3 sequence (DNA): TGTGCCAGCAGGGGGAGGTCAGGGCCTAGCACAGATACGCAGTATTTT. Encoded protein: CASRGRSGPSTDTQYF. The full variable domain, with the rest looked up from reference TRBV2 and TRBJ2-3, is EPEVTQTPSHQVTQMGQEVILRCVPISNHLYFYWYRQILGQKVEFLVSFYNNEISEKSEIFDDQFSVERPDGSNFTLKIRSTKLEDSAMYFCASRGRSGPSTDTQYFGPGTRLTVL.

This clonotype was seen repeatedly, ten times or more. The chain combines TRBV29-1 with TRBJ1-2; 7 bases agree with TRBD1. CDR1 is SQVTM, CDR2 ANQGSEA, per germline. With 7 bases clipped from V and 3 bases from J, the junction kept 8 bases outside the gene matches. This CDR3 is 13 amino acids long. The CDR3 sequence is CSAKTGADYGYTF. The CDR3 DNA reads TGCAGCGCCAAAACAGGGGCGGACTATGGCTACACCTTC.

This clonotype was detected many times. The chain combines TRBV2 with TRBJ1-5; tentative D call: TRBD1 (6 bases). Germline V lookup: CDR1 SNHLY, CDR2 FYNNEI. The CDR3 loop spans 15 amino acids. V was trimmed by 6 bases and J by 0 bases, leaving 12 bases between them. The DNA for the CDR3 is TGTGCCAGCAGGCAGGGGCGTCATAGCAATCAGCCCCAGCATTTT. Its translation is CASRQGRHSNQPQHF.

This clonotype has more than one count but fewer than ten. In DNA form, the CDR3 reads TGTGCCATCAGTGGAGGGACAGTTGAAGCTTTCTTT. Translation: CAISGGTVEAFF. The chain employs TRBV10-3 and TRBJ1-1, with 7 bases fitting TRBD1. This CDR3 is built from 12 residues. Trimming cost V 4 bases and J 7 bases; bases outside gene matches: 3. In germline, CDR1 is ENHRY, CDR2 SYGVKD.

The sample holds many counts of this clonotype. The chain couples TRBV12-3 or TRBV12-4 to TRBJ2-1; tentatively, D is TRBD2 (6 bases). V lost 4 bases and J 10 bases, leaving 11 bases between the germline ends. The CDR3 is 12 residues long. CDR3 sequence: CASSSRGIEQFF. The DNA of the CDR3 is TGTGCCAGCAGTTCGCGGGGAATCGAGCAGTTCTTC.

V gene TRBV13 combines with J gene TRBJ2-1; 8 nucleotides line up with TRBD1. CDR3 length: 15 amino acids. V gave up 3 bases and J gave up 5 bases; unmatched junction bases: 6. Per the germline V gene, CDR1 is PRHDT and CDR2 is FYEKMQ (reference sequence). The CDR3 coding sequence is TGTGCCAGCAGCTTTTTTCAGGGGGCTGACAATGAGCAGTTCTTC. It codes for CASSFFQGADNEQFF.